The rows below give T cell receptor beta chains drawn from one sample of a study of CD8 T cells in ankylosing spondylitis. One entry per CDR3 protein results from TCRdb running MiXCR on the 5' RACE reads. The sample has fewer than 250,000 distinct CDR3 sequences; roughly a third are singletons. Sequencing used blood, either unsorted or a sorted T cell fraction (not recorded which). The source of these receptors is a male donor with ankylosing spondylitis or in good health (not recorded which). Each CDR3 is given with its conserved first and last residue. The D gene is left open where the match is weak. Rows give clone size only sometimes, using once, few, many, or a class for an expanded clone.

clone size: .
V gene: TRBV12-3/TRBV12-4
J gene: TRBJ2-3
D gene: TRBD2
CDR3 DNA: TGTGCCAGCAGTTTCTGGGGGGGAGGAATGGGGGATACGCAGTATTTT
CDR3 protein: CASSFWGGGMGDTQYF

clone size: few
V gene: TRBV5-1
J gene: TRBJ2-1
D gene: .
CDR3 DNA: TGCGCCAGCAGCTTGGAGGTCTTCCCCGGCGATGAGCAGTTCTTC
CDR3 protein: CASSLEVFPGDEQFF

clone size: .
V gene: TRBV5-6
J gene: TRBJ2-7
D gene: TRBD2
CDR3 DNA: TGTGCCAGCAGCCACATGGTCGGGGGGATCTACGAGCAGTACTTC
CDR3 protein: CASSHMVGGIYEQYF

clone size: .
V gene: TRBV29-1
J gene: TRBJ2-7
D gene: TRBD1
CDR3 DNA: TGCAGCGTTGAAGTTCGGGACAGGGGGCGAGGGTACGAGCAGTACTTC
CDR3 protein: CSVEVRDRGRGYEQYF

clone size: .
V gene: TRBV12-3/TRBV12-4
J gene: TRBJ2-2
D gene: TRBD2
CDR3 DNA: TGTGCCAGCAGTTTGGGGCTAGCGGAGACTCCCGGGGAGCTGTTTTTT
CDR3 protein: CASSLGLAETPGELFF

clone size: many
V gene: TRBV4-1
J gene: TRBJ2-3
D gene: .
CDR3 DNA: TGCGCCAGCAGCCAAGATAGGATCACAGATACGCAGTATTTT
CDR3 protein: CASSQDRITDTQYF

clone size: few
V gene: TRBV29-1
J gene: TRBJ2-7
D gene: .
CDR3 DNA: TGCAGCGTTGTTGAGGGGAGGTCCTACGAGCAGTACTTC
CDR3 protein: CSVVEGRSYEQYF

clone size: few
V gene: TRBV7-9
J gene: TRBJ2-1
D gene: TRBD1
CDR3 DNA: TGTGCCAGCAGCCCCGGGACAGCCTACAATGAGCAGTTCTTC
CDR3 protein: CASSPGTAYNEQFF

clone size: few
V gene: TRBV27
J gene: TRBJ2-3
D gene: .
CDR3 DNA: TGTGCCAGCAGCCGACTCATTGACACAGATACGCAGTATTTT
CDR3 protein: CASSRLIDTDTQYF

clone size: .
V gene: TRBV6-6
J gene: TRBJ2-3
D gene: .
CDR3 DNA: TGTGCCAGCAGGGTTCAAGATACGCAGTATTTT
CDR3 protein: CASRVQDTQYF

clone size: .
V gene: TRBV6-5
J gene: TRBJ2-7
D gene: .
CDR3 DNA: TGTGCCAGCAGACTTAACACCTACGAGCAGTACTTC
CDR3 protein: CASRLNTYEQYF

clone size: .
V gene: TRBV7-8
J gene: TRBJ2-3
D gene: .
CDR3 DNA: TGTGCCAGCAGCGCCGCCTTGGGGGCAGTATTCACAGATACGCAGTATTTT
CDR3 protein: CASSAALGAVFTDTQYF

clone size: few
V gene: TRBV15
J gene: TRBJ2-1
D gene: .
CDR3 DNA: TGTGCCACCAGCAGGGACCCGGGGCAGAGTAATGAGCAGTTCTTC
CDR3 protein: CATSRDPGQSNEQFF

clone size: .
V gene: TRBV12-3/TRBV12-4
J gene: TRBJ2-5
D gene: .
CDR3 DNA: TGTGCCAGCAGTCACAGGATGGTCGGGCAAGAGACCCAGTACTTC
CDR3 protein: CASSHRMVGQETQYF

clone size: few
V gene: TRBV12-3/TRBV12-4
J gene: TRBJ2-7
D gene: .
CDR3 DNA: TGTGCCAGCAGTTTCGTCGCTTGGTACGAGCAGTACTTC
CDR3 protein: CASSFVAWYEQYF

clone size: .
V gene: TRBV12-3/TRBV12-4
J gene: TRBJ2-7
D gene: .
CDR3 DNA: TGTGCCAGCAGCGCTCCGGGACTGACTTACGAGCAGTACTTC
CDR3 protein: CASSAPGLTYEQYF

clone size: .
V gene: TRBV4-1
J gene: TRBJ2-5
D gene: .
CDR3 DNA: TGCGCCAGCAGGGAAGGGACTGCTCAAGAGACCCAGTACTTC
CDR3 protein: CASREGTAQETQYF

clone size: .
V gene: TRBV3-1
J gene: TRBJ1-4
D gene: .
CDR3 DNA: TGTGCCAGCAGCCGGACACCTAATGAAAAACTGTTTTTT
CDR3 protein: CASSRTPNEKLFF

clone size: .
V gene: TRBV20-1
J gene: TRBJ1-2
D gene: .
CDR3 DNA: TGCAGTGCTAGGGACTTAAGGGGAAAGGGCTATGGCTACACCTTC
CDR3 protein: CSARDLRGKGYGYTF

clone size: few
V gene: TRBV5-1
J gene: TRBJ2-2
D gene: .
CDR3 DNA: TGCGCCAGCAGCTCCCAGACCGGGGAGCTGTTTTTT
CDR3 protein: CASSSQTGELFF

clone size: .
V gene: TRBV12-3/TRBV12-4
J gene: TRBJ1-5
D gene: .
CDR3 DNA: TGTGCCAGCAGCCCCCGCACGCAGCCCCAGCATTTT
CDR3 protein: CASSPRTQPQHF

clone size: .
V gene: TRBV24-1
J gene: TRBJ2-3
D gene: TRBD2
CDR3 DNA: TGTGCCACCGGGACTATTAGCACAGATACGCAGTATTTT
CDR3 protein: CATGTISTDTQYF

clone size: .
V gene: TRBV7-6
J gene: TRBJ2-7
D gene: TRBD1
CDR3 DNA: TGTGCCAGCAGCTTACTCGGACAGGGGAAGGGCGAGCAGTACTTC
CDR3 protein: CASSLLGQGKGEQYF

clone size: .
V gene: TRBV20-1
J gene: TRBJ2-1
D gene: .
CDR3 DNA: TGCAGTGCTAAACAGGGAGCGGCGTTTAATGAGCAGTTCTTC
CDR3 protein: CSAKQGAAFNEQFF

clone size: few
V gene: TRBV10-2
J gene: TRBJ2-4
D gene: .
CDR3 DNA: TGCGCCAGCAGTGAAGGAGGGGGTCCCAAAAACATTCAGTACTTC
CDR3 protein: CASSEGGGPKNIQYF

clone size: few
V gene: TRBV29-1
J gene: TRBJ2-7
D gene: .
CDR3 DNA: TGCAGCGCGTGGGACGGAACCTACGAGCAGTACTTC
CDR3 protein: CSAWDGTYEQYF

clone size: few
V gene: TRBV20-1
J gene: TRBJ2-5
D gene: .
CDR3 DNA: TGCAGTGCTAGTCGGCTAGTGCTTGGAGAGACCCAGTACTTC
CDR3 protein: CSASRLVLGETQYF

clone size: .
V gene: TRBV7-3
J gene: TRBJ2-1
D gene: .
CDR3 DNA: TGTGCCAGCAGCTTAACATCTCTGGCACCTTACAATGAGCAGTTCTTC
CDR3 protein: CASSLTSLAPYNEQFF

clone size: .
V gene: TRBV20-1
J gene: TRBJ2-7
D gene: TRBD1
CDR3 DNA: TGCAGTGCTAGAGATTGGACAGGGGGTAGTTACGAGCAGTACTTC
CDR3 protein: CSARDWTGGSYEQYF

clone size: few
V gene: TRBV29-1
J gene: TRBJ2-3
D gene: .
CDR3 DNA: TGCAGCGTCATACTTATCAGGGTGGGGGAGACAGATACGCAGTATTTT
CDR3 protein: CSVILIRVGETDTQYF

clone size: .
V gene: TRBV10-3
J gene: TRBJ2-1
D gene: .
CDR3 DNA: TGTGCCATCAGTGATATAGCGTTAGCTGAGCAGTTCTTC
CDR3 protein: CAISDIALAEQFF

clone size: .
V gene: TRBV9
J gene: TRBJ2-7
D gene: .
CDR3 DNA: TGTGCCAGCAGCGTCTCACCCGGGACCATCTACGAGCAGTACTTC
CDR3 protein: CASSVSPGTIYEQYF